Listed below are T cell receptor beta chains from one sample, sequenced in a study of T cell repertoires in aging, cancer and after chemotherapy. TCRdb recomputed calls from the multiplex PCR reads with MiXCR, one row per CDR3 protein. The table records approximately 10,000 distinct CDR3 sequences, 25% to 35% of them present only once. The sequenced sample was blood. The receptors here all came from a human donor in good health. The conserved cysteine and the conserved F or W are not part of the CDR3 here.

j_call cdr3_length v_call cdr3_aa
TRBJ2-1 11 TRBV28 ASLTRGPNEQF
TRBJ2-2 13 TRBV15 ATSRETVQTGELF
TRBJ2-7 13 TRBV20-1 SARPTRSGSGEQY
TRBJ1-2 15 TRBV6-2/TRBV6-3 ASSSSRDRRANYGYT
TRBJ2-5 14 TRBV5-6 ASSQLGGRQGGTQY
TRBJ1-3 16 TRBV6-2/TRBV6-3 ASKRDRDPTNSGNTIY
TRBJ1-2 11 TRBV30 AFSGTGEHGYT
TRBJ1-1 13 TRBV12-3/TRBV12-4 ASSQRQGANTEAF
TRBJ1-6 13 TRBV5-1 ASSLVGLYNSPLH
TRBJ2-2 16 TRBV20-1 SARASGGEDWNTGELF
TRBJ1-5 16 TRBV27 ASNRTIMDSGSNQPQH
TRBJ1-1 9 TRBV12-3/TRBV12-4 ASGFNTEAF
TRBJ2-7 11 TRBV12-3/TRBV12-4 ASSLGQGPEQY
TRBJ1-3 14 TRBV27 ASSYSSTGTGNTIY
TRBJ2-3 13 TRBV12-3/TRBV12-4 ASSLRETSTDTQY
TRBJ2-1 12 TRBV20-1 SANSGAILYEQF
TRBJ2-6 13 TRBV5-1 ASSLGGAGANVLT
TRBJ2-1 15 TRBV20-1 SARDAFRDTLTGEQF
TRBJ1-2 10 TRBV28 ASSFLGGGYT
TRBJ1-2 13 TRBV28 ASSRTGTGGRGYT
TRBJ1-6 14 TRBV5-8 ASSLASGGGGIPLH
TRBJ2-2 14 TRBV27 ASSSQGPSGVGELF
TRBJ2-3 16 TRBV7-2 ASSLGGLAGGREDTQY
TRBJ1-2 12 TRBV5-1 ASRLSGGVYGYT
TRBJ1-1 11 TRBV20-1 SASGRRNTEAF
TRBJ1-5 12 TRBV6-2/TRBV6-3 ATDSTREYQPQH
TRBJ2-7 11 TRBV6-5 ASRIGGQSEQY